One and the same sample provided the 7 T cell receptor beta chains below, sequenced in a study of blood T cell repertoires in COVID-19. Profiled with immunoSEQ multiplex PCR; TCRdb holds only in-frame clones, not every one. The data contain under 200,000 clones, less than 85% of them singletons. The sequencing sample was made of PBMCs or T cells enriched from blood (not recorded which). The receptor source for this set is a man aged 55 to 70 who had recovered from COVID-19.

This clone was recorded once. The chain uses TRBV30 and TRBJ2-2; TRBD1 is a possible D gene (6 bases). The germline V and J ends were trimmed by 3 bases and 7 bases, with 15 bases remaining between them. This CDR3 spans 14 amino acids. The V gene's germline CDR1 is GTSNPN and CDR2 SVGIG (reference sequence). Here the CDR3 DNA reads TGTGCCTGGAGCAGGGGCCTCTCGGGCGGGGAGCTGTTTTTT. Encoded protein: CAWSRGLSGGELFF.

J is TRBJ2-7 and V is TRBV5-1, with a possible D match to TRBD2 (5 bases). The CDR3 has 14 residues. Looked up from germline, CDR1 is SGHRS and CDR2 is YFSETQ. V lost 2 bases to trimming and J lost 0 bases, with 9 bases between them. The CDR3: CASSLSGNSYEQYF. The CDR3 DNA follows: TGCGCCAGCAGCTTATCCGGGAACTCCTACGAGCAGTACTTC.

The chain employs TRBV29-1 and TRBJ2-2; 8 bases agree with TRBD1. Germline values: CDR1 SQVTM, CDR2 ANQGSEA. The CDR3 covers 13 residues. J gave up 6 bases and V 5 bases, and 5 bases lay outside the gene matches. CDR3 in amino acids: CSVRDRRAGELFF. In nucleotides, the CDR3 is TGCAGCGTTCGGGACAGGCGGGCCGGGGAGCTGTTTTTT.

This clone has only one observation. The rearrangement links TRBV30 to TRBJ1-5; D may be TRBD1 (5 bases). From germline, CDR1 is GTSNPN and CDR2 SVGIG (reference sequence). The CDR3 consists of 15 residues. Trimming shortened V by 1 base and J by 7 bases, and 17 bases separated the two germline ends. The CDR3 loop is CAWSATGPRQQPQHF. CDR3 coding DNA: TGTGCCTGGAGTGCCACCGGGCCCCGACAGCAGCCCCAGCATTTT. The full variable domain, its missing parts supplied by reference TRBV30 and TRBJ1-5, is SQTIHQWPATLVQPVGSPLSLECTVEGTSNPNLYWYRQAAGRGLQLLFYSVGIGQISSEVPQNLSASRPQDRQFILSSKKLLLSDSGFYLCAWSATGPRQQPQHFGDGTRLSIL.

The CDR3: CASSQLQGADYGYTF. CDR3 DNA sequence: TGCGCCAGCAGCCAACTTCAGGGGGCTGACTATGGCTACACCTTC. This chain connects TRBV4-1 to TRBJ1-2, with 8 bases matching TRBD1. The CDR3 covers 15 residues. Germline CDR1 and CDR2: MGHRA and YSYEKL. J was trimmed by 3 bases and V by 2 bases; bases with no gene match: 5.

The V gene is TRBV27, the J gene TRBJ2-3, with D possibly being TRBD1 (5 bases). V lost 6 bases and J 2 bases, leaving 12 bases between the germline ends. Germline V gene lookup returns CDR1 MNHEY and CDR2 SMNVEV (reference sequence). This CDR3 has 14 amino acids. In nucleotides, the CDR3 is TGTGCCAGCAGGGCCGACAGCTACACAGATACGCAGTATTTT. Translating it yields CASRADSYTDTQYF.

The chain is built from TRBV21-1 and TRBJ2-1; the D call in the table, TRBD2, was not verified against the DNA. TRBV21-1 is a pseudogene locus. The CDR3 has 17 amino acids. CDR3 residues: CASRTSGSPLSYNEQFF. As DNA, the CDR3 is TGTGCCAGCAGGACTAGCGGGAGCCCCCTCTCCTACAATGAGCAGTTCTTC.